This T cell receptor beta chain was identified during a study of read filtering for tumor transcriptome and immune sequencing. Background on the study: After DNase treatment, RNA was made into whole-transcriptome libraries. General observations from the study: Without single-read clonotypes, shared clonotype proportions correlated more between IR-seq and RNA-seq. This fraction held mixed bone marrow immune cells after CD138-negative sorting.

Every patient had bone marrow sampled while the disease was active. Molecular barcoded adaptors covering alpha/delta and beta/gamma chains were used on 400 to 450 ng RNA. TCRdb re-called the reads with MiXCR, one entry per CDR3 protein. The repertoire holds some 48,000 distinct CDR3 sequences, with roughly 20% as singletons. Germline CDR1 DFQATT, CDR2 SNEGSKA (reference sequence). V gave up 5 bases and J gave up 4 bases, with 11 bases separating them. CDR3 size: 13 residues. At least ten counts were recorded for this clonotype. Its antigen remains unknown. The rearrangement uses TRBV20-1 and TRBJ2-2, with D unresolved. What was sequenced was a population of CD138-negative cells sorted from bone marrow. The TCR comes from a donor older than 35 with multiple myeloma. The CDR3: CSASLPATGELFF. Written as DNA, the CDR3 is TGCAGTGCTTCCCTCCCGGCCACCGGGGAGCTGTTTTTT.